This TCR beta chain was recorded in a study of response to subunit inactivated influenza vaccine. Germline CDR1 and CDR2: MNHNS and SASEGT. The V gene end was trimmed by 4 bases and the J gene end by 10 bases; junction bases not matched to a gene: 11. CDR3 length equals 15 residues. This clonotype has at least ten counts. MiXCR, applied by TCRdb to the RT-PCR reads, yields one record per CDR3 protein. The sample includes more than 450,000 distinct CDR3 sequences, 6.5% to 8% seen only once; the top ten take 10% to 15%. The V and J genes are TRBV6-1 and TRBJ2-1; 9 bases fit TRBD1. Here the sequenced sample was PBMCs from blood, taken less than 25 months after vaccination. This TCR was sampled from a man aged 50 to 69 who received an inactivated influenza vaccine. The CDR3: CASSAHRGPIGEQFF. The CDR3 DNA reads TGTGCCAGCAGTGCACACAGGGGGCCTATTGGGGAGCAGTTCTTC.